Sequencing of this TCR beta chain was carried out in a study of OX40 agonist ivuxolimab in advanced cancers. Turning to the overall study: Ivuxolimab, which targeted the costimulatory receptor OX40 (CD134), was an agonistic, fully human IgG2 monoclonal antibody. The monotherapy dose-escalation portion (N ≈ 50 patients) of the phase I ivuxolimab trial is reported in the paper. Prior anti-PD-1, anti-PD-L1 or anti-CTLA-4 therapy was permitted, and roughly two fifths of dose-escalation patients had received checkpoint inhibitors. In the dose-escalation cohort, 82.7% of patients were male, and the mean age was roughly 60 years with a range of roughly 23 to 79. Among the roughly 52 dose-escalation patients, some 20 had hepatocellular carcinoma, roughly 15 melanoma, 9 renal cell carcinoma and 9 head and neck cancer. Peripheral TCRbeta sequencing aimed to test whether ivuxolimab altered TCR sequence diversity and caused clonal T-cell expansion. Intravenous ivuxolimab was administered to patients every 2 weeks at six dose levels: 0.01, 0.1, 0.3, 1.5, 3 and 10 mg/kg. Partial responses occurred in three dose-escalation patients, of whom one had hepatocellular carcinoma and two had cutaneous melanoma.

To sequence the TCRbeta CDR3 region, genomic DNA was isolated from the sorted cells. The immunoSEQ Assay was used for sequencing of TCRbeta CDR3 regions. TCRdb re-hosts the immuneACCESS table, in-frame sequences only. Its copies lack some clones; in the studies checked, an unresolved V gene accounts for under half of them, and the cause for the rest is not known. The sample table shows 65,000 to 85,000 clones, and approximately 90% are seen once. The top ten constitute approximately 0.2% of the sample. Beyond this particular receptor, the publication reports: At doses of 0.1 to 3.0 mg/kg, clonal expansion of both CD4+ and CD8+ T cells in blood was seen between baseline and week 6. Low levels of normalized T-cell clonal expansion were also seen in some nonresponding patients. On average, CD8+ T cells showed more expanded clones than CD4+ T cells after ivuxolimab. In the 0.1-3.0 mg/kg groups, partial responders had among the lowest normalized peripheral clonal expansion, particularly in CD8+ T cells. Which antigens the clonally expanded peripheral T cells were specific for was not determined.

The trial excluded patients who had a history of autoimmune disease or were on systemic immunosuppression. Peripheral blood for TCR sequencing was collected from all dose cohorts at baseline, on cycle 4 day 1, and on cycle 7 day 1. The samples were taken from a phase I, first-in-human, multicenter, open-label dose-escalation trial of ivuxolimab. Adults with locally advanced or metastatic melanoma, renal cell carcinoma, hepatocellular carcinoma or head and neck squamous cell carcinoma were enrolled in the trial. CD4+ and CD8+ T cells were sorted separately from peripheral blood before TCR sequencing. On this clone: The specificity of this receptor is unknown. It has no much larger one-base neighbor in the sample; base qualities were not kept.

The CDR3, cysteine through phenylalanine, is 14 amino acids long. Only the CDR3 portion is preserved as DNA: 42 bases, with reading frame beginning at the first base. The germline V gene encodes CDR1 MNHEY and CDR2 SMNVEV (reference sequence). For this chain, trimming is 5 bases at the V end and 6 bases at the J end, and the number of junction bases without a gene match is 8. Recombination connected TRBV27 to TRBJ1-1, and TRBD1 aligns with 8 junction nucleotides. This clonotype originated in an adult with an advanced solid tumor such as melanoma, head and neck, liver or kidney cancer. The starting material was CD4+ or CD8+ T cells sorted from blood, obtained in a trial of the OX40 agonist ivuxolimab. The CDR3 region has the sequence CASSPRTGSAEAFF. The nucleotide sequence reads TGTGCCAGCAGTCCCCGGACAGGGAGCGCTGAAGCTTTCTTT.